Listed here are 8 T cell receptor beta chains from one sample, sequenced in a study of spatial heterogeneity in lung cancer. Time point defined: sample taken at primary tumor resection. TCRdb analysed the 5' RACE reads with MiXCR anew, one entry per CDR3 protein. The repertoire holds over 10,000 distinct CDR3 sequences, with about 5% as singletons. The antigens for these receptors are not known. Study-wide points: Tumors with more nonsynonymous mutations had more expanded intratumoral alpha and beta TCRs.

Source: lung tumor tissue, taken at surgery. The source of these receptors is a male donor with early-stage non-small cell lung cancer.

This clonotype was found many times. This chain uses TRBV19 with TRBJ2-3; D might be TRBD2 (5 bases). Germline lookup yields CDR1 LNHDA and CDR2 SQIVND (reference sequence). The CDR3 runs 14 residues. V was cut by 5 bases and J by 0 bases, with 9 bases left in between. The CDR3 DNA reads TGTGCCAGTAGTCCCCGGACTAGCACAGATACGCAGTATTTT. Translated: CASSPRTSTDTQYF.

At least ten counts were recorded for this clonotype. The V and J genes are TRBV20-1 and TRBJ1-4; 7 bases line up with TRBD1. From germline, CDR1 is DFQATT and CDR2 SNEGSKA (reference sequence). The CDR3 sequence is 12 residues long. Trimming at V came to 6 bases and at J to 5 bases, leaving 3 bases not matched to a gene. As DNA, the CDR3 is TGCAGTGCCACGACAGGGAATGAAAAACTGTTTTTT. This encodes CSATTGNEKLFF.

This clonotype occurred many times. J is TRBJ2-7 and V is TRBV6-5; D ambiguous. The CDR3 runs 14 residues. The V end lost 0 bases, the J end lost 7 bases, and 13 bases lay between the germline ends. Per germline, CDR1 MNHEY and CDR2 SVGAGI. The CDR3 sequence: CASSYSLHSEEQYV. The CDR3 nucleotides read TGTGCCAGCAGTTACTCACTGCACAGTGAAGAGCAGTACGTC.

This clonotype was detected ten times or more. CDR3 nucleotide sequence: TGTGCCAGCAGTCCAAGTTCAGGGCGTCGAGGCTACACCTTC. This gives the protein CASSPSSGRRGYTF. V gene TRBV7-2 combines with J gene TRBJ1-2, with D perhaps TRBD1 (5 bases). Trimming stripped 6 bases from V and 8 bases from J, with 19 bases between. The CDR3 totals 14 residues. Germline values: CDR1 SGHTA, CDR2 FQGNSA.

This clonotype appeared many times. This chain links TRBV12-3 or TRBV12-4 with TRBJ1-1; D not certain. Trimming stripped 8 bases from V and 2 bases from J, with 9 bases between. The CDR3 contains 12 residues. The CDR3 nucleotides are TGTGCCAGCGGACTGGAAAACACTGAAGCTTTCTTT. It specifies CASGLENTEAFF.

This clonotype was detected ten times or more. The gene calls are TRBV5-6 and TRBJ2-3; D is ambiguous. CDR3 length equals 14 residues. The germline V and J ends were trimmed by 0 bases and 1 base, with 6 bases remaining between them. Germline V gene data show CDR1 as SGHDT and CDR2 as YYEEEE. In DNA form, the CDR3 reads TGTGCCAGCAGCTTGGGGGTGGGCACAGATACGCAGTATTTT. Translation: CASSLGVGTDTQYF.

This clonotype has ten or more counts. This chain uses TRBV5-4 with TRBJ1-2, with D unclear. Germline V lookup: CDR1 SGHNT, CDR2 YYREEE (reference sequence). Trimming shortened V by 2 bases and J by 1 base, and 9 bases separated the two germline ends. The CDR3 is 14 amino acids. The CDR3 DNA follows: TGTGCCAGCAGCTTAGACCTTAATAACTATGGCTACACCTTC. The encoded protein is CASSLDLNNYGYTF.

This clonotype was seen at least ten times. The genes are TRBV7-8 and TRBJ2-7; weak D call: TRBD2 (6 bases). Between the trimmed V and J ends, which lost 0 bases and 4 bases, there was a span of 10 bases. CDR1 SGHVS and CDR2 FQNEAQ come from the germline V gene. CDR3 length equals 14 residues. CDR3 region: CASSLAGGTYEQYV. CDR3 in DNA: TGTGCCAGCAGCTTAGCGGGGGGAACTTACGAGCAGTACGTC.